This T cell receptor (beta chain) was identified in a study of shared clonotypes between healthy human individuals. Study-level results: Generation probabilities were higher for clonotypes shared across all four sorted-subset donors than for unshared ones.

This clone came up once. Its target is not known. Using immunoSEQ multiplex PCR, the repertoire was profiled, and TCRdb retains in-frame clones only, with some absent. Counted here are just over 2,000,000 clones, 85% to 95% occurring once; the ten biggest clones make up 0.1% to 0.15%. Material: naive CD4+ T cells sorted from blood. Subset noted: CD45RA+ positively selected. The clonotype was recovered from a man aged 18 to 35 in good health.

As DNA, the CDR3 is TGTGCCAGCAGTGAACTGGGTTTTGAGCAGTTCTTC. Translation: CASSELGFEQFF. The V gene is TRBV25-1, the J gene TRBJ2-1; D not certain. Trimming took off 2 bases at V and 9 bases at J, with 8 bases between the two ends. CDR1 and CDR2 (germline): MGHDK, SYGVNS. The CDR3 covers 12 residues. Full variable domain (missing parts from reference TRBV25-1 and TRBJ2-1): EADIYQTPRYLVIGTGKKITLECSQTMGHDKMYWYQQDPGMELHLIHYSYGVNSTEKGDLSSESTVSRIRTEHFPLTLESARPSHTSQYLCASSELGFEQFFGPGTRLTVL.